Here is one TCR beta chain with its context. Its antigen remains unknown. This CDR3 is 14 amino acids long. Trimming at V came to 7 bases and at J to 2 bases, leaving 7 bases not matched to a gene. The germline V gene encodes CDR1 SNHLY and CDR2 FYNNEI. The protocol was immunoSEQ multiplex PCR, while the TCRdb copy is restricted to in-frame clones and leaves out a portion. The sample carries roughly 120,000 clones, about 86% recorded once. These data originate in a study of T cell responses to AZD1222 COVID-19 vaccine. Broader study findings: The donor group comprised mostly white British people and more females; the analysis possibly underestimated clonal diversity. The reported proportion of spike-specific TCRs targeting unmutated variant regions was nearly half.

The sequence was collected from an adult who received the AZD1222 COVID-19 vaccine. The sample consisted of peripheral blood, taken 28 days after the second AZD1222 dose. The rearrangement uses TRBV2 and TRBJ1-2, with TRBD1 matching over 7 bases. CDR3 protein: CASKGQIRNYGYTF. CDR3 DNA: TGTGCCAGCAAGGGACAGATTCGAAACTATGGCTACACCTTC.